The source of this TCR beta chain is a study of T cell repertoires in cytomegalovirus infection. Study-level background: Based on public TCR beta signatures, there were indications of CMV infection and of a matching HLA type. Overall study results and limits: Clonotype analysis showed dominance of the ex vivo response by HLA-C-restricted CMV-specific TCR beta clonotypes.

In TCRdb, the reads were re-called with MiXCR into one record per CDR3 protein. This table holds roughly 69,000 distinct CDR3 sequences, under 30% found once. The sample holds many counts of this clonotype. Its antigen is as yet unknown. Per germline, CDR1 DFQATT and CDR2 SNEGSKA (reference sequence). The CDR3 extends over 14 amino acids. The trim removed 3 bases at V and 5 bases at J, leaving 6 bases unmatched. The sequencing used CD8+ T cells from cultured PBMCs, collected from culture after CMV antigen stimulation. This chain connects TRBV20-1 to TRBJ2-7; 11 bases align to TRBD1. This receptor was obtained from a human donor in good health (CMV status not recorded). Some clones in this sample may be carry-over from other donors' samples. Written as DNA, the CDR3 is TGCAGTGCTAGGGGGGGACAGGGGGACCACGAGCAGTACTTC. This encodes CSARGGQGDHEQYF.